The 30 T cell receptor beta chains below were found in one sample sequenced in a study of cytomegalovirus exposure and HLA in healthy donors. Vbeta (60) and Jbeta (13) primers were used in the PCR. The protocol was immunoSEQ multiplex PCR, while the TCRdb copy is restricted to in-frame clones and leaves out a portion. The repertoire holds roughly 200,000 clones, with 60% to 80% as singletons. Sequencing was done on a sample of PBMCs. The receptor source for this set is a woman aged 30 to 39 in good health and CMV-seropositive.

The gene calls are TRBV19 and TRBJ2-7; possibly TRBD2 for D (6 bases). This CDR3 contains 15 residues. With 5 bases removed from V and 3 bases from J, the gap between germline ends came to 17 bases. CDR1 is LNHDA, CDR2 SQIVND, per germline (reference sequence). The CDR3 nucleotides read TGTGCCAGTAGTGGAGGGACGGAAGGAAACTACGAGCAGTACTTC. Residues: CASSGGTEGNYEQYF.

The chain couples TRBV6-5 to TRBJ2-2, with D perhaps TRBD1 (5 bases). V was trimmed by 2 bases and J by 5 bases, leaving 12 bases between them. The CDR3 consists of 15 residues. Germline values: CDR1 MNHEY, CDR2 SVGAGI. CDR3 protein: CASSYSSSGTGELFF. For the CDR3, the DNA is TGTGCCAGCAGTTACAGTTCGTCAGGGACCGGGGAGCTGTTTTTT.

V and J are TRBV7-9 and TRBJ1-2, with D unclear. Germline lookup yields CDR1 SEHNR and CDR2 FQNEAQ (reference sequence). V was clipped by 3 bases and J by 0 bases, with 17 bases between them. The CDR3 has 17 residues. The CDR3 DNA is TGTGCCAGCAGCTTTCTCTTTATTGGAGAGACTAACTATGGCTACACCTTC. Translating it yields CASSFLFIGETNYGYTF.

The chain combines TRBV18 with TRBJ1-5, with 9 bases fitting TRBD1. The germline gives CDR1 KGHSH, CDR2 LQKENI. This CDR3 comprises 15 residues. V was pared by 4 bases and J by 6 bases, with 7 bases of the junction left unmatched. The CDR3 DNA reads TGTGCCAGCTCACTCGACAGGGGGAGGGGTCAGCCCCAGCATTTT. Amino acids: CASSLDRGRGQPQHF. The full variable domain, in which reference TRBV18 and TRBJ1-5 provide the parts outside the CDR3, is NAGVMQNPRHLVRRRGQEARLRCSPMKGHSHVYWYRQLPEEGLKFMVYLQKENIIDESGMPKERFSAEFPKEGPSILRIQQVVRGDSAAYFCASSLDRGRGQPQHFGDGTRLSIL.

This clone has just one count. CDR3: CASSLPGGVFTLAKNIQYF. The DNA of the CDR3 is TGTGCCAGCAGCTTACCCGGAGGGGTATTTACACTAGCCAAAAACATTCAGTACTTC. The chain links TRBV11-3 to TRBJ2-4; D is perhaps TRBD2 (6 bases). Germline lookup yields CDR1 SGHNT and CDR2 YENEEA. The CDR3 runs to 19 residues. Deletions cut 2 bases from V and 0 bases from J, with 20 bases between.

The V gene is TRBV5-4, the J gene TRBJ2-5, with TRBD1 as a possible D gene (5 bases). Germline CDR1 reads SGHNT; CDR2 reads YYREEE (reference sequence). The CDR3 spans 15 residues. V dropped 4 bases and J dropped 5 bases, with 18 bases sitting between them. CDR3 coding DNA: TGTGCCAGCAGCCCCCGTAGGGGCGTCGGGGAGACCCAGTACTTC. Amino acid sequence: CASSPRRGVGETQYF.

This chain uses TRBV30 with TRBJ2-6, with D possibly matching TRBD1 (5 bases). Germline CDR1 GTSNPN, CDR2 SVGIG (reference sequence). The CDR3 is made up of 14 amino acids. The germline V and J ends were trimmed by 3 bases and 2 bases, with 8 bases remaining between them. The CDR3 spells CAWRWGPGANVLTF. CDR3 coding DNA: TGTGCCTGGAGGTGGGGCCCTGGGGCCAACGTCCTGACTTTC.

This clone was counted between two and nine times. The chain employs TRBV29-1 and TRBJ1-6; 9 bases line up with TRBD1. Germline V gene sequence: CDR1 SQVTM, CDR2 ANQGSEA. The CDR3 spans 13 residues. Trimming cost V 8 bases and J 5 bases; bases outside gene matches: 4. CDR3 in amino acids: CSIRTGDNSPLHF. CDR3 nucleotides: TGCAGCATTCGGACAGGGGATAATTCACCCCTCCACTTT.

The CDR3 reads CASSGRAEAFF. The CDR3 DNA follows: TGCGCCAGCAGCGGGAGGGCAGAAGCTTTCTTT. This sequence joins TRBV4-3 and TRBJ1-1; D uncertain. Germline V gene lookup returns CDR1 LGHNA and CDR2 YSLEER. The CDR3 runs to 11 residues. V was trimmed by 5 bases and J by 8 bases, leaving 9 bases between them.

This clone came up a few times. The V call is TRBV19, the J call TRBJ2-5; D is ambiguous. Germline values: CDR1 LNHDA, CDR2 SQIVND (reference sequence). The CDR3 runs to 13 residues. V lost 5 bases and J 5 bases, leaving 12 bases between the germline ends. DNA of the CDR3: TGTGCCAGTAGTCGCCCGGGTGGGGAGACCCAGTACTTC. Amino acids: CASSRPGGETQYF.

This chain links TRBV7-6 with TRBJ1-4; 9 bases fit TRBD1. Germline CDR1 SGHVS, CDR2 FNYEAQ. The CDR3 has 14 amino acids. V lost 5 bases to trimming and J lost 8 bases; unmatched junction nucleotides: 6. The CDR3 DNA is TGTGCCAGCAGCCAGGGGACAGGGTACGAAAAACTGTTTTTT. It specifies CASSQGTGYEKLFF.

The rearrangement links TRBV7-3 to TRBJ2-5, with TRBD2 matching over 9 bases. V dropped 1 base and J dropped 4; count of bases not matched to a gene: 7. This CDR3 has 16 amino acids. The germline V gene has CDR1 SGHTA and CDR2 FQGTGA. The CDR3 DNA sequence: TGTGCCAGCAGCTTAAAGGGCGGGGGGGCCATAGAGACCCAGTACTTC. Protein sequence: CASSLKGGGAIETQYF.

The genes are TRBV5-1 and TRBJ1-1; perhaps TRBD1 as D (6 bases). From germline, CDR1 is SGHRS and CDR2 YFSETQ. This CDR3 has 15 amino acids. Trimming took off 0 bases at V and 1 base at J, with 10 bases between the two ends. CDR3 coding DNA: TGCGCCAGCAGCTTGGTGGGAGGGGGGAACACTGAAGCTTTCTTT. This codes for CASSLVGGGNTEAFF.

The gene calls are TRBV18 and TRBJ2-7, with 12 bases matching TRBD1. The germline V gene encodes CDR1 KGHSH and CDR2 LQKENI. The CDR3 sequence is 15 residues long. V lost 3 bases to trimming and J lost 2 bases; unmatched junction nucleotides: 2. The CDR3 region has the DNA TGTGCCAGCTCACCCGGGACAGGGGGCCCCTACGAGCAGTACTTC. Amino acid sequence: CASSPGTGGPYEQYF.

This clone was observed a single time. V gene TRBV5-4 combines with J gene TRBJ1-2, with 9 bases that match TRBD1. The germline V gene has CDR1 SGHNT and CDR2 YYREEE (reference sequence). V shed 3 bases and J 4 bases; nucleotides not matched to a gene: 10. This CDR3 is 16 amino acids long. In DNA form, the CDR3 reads TGTGCCAGCAGCTATCCGGCCGGACAGGGGCCCTATGGCTACACCTTC. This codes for CASSYPAGQGPYGYTF.

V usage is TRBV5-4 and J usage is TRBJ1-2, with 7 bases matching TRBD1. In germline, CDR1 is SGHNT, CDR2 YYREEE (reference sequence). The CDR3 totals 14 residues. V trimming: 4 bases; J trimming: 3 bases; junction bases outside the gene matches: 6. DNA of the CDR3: TGTGCCAGCAGCCATAAAGGGGGCGACTATGGCTACACCTTC. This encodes CASSHKGGDYGYTF.

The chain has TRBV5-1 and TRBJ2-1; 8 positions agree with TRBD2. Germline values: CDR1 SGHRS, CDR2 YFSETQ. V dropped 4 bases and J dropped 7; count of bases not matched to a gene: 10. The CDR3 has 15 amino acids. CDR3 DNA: TGCGCCAGCAGCCCCCGGCGAGCGGGAGAGAATGAGCAGTTCTTC. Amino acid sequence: CASSPRRAGENEQFF.

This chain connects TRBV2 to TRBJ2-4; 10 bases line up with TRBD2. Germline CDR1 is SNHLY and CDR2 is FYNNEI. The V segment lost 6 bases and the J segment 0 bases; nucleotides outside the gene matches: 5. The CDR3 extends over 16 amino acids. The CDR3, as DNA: TGTGCCAGCAGGCCCACTAGCGGGGTAGCCAAAAACATTCAGTACTTC. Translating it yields CASRPTSGVAKNIQYF.

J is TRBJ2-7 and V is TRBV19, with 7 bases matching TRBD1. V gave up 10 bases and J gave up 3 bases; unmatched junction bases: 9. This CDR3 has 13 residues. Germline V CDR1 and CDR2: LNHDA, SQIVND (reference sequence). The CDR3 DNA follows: TGTGCCACTTCCGGGACAGCCGTCTACGAGCAGTACTTC. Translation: CATSGTAVYEQYF.

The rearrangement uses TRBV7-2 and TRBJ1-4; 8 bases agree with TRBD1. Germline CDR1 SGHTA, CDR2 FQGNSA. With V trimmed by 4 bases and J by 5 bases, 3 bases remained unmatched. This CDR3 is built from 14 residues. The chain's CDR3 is CASSYRQGNEKLFF. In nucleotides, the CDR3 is TGTGCCAGCAGCTACAGACAGGGGAATGAAAAACTGTTTTTT.

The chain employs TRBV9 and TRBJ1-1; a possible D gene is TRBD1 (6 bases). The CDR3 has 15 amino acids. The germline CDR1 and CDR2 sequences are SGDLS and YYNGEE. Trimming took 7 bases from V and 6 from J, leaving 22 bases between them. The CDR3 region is CASSQRGGRTAEAFF. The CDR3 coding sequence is TGTGCCAGCTCCCAAAGGGGGGGTAGAACAGCTGAAGCTTTCTTT.

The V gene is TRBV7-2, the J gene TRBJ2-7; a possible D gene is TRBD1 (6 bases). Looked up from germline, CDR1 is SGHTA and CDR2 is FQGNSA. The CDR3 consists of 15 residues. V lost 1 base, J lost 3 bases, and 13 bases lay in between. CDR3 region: CASSLVGPRGYEQYF. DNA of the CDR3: TGTGCCAGCAGCTTAGTAGGTCCCAGGGGCTACGAGCAGTACTTC. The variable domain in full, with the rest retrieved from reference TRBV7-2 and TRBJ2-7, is GAGVSQSPSNKVTEKGKDVELRCDPISGHTALYWYRQSLGQGLEFLIYFQGNSAPDKSGLPSDRFSAERTGGSVSTLTIQRTQQEDSAVYLCASSLVGPRGYEQYFGPGTRLTVT.

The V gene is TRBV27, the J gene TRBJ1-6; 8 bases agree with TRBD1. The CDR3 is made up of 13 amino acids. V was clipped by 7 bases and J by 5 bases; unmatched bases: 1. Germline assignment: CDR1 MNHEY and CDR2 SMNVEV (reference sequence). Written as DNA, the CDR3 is TGTGCCAGCAAACAGGGGGATAATTCACCCCTCCACTTT. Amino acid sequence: CASKQGDNSPLHF.

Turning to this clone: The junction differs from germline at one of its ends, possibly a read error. The CDR3 sequence is CASRPGSGTGARDF. DNA of the CDR3: TGCGCCAGCCGGCCTGGGTCTGGGACAGGGGCGCGTGACTTC. This chain links TRBV5-1 with TRBJ2-5, with 10 positions matching TRBD1. There are 14 residues in the CDR3. CDR1 and CDR2 from the germline V gene are SGHRS and YFSETQ. The whole variable domain, filled in from reference TRBV5-1 and TRBJ2-5, reads KAGVTQTPRYLIKTRGQQVTLSCSPISGHRSVSWYQQTPGQGLQFLFEYFSETQRNKGNFPGRFSGRQFSNSRSEMNVSTLELGDSALYLCASRPGSGTGARDFGPGTRLLVL.

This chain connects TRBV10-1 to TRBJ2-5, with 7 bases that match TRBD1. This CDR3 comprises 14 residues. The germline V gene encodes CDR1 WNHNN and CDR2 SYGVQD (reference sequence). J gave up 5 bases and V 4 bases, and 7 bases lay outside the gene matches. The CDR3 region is CASSGRGRGETQYF. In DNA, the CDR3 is TGCGCCAGCAGTGGTAGGGGGCGCGGGGAGACCCAGTACTTC.

The CDR3 loop is CASTASGYEQYF. The CDR3 nucleotides read TGTGCCAGTACGGCTAGCGGCTACGAGCAGTACTTC. V gene TRBV28 combines with J gene TRBJ2-7, with 7 bases that match TRBD2. The CDR3 sequence is 12 residues long. With 9 bases clipped from V and 3 bases from J, the junction kept 5 bases outside the gene matches. Germline CDR1 reads MDHEN; CDR2 reads SYDVKM.

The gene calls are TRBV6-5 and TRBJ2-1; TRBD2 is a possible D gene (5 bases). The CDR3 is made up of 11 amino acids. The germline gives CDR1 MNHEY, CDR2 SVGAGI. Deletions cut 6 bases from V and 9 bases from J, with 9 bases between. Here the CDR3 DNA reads TGTGCCAGCAGGGTCCGGGGTGAGCAGTTCTTC. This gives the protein CASRVRGEQFF.

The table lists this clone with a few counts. As DNA, the CDR3 is TGCGCCAGCAGCTTGGGCGACAGTAGCAATCAGCCCCAGCATTTT. This encodes CASSLGDSSNQPQHF. The chain combines TRBV5-1 with TRBJ1-5; D is possibly TRBD1 (5 bases). CDR1 is SGHRS and CDR2 is YFSETQ in the germline V gene. V lost 0 bases, J lost 0 bases, and 7 bases lay in between. The CDR3 extends over 15 amino acids.

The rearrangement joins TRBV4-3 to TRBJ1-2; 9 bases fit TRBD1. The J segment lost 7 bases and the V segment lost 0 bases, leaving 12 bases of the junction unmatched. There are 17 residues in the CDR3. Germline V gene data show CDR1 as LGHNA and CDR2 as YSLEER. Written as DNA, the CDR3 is TGCGCCAGCAGCCAAGATCTCTCTGGACAGGGGTTCTTTGGCTACACCTTC. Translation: CASSQDLSGQGFFGYTF.

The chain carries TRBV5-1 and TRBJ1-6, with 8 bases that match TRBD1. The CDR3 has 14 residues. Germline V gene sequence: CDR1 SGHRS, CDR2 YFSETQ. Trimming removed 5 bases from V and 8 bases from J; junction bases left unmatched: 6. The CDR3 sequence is CASSQGQGDSPLHF. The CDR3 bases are TGCGCCAGCAGTCAAGGACAGGGTGATTCACCCCTCCACTTT.